This is a list of T cell receptor beta chains from one sample in a study of CD8 T cells in ankylosing spondylitis. A single record per CDR3 protein comes from TCRdb applying MiXCR to the 5' RACE reads. The profile shows hundreds of thousands of distinct CDR3 sequences, over 8.5% of them singletons. Sequencing was performed on blood, either unsorted or a sorted T cell fraction (not recorded which). These receptors all stem from a male donor with ankylosing spondylitis or in good health (not recorded which). Both conserved end residues are part of each CDR3. Size is omitted from some rows. Given values are once, few, many or a class for expanded clones.

many	TRBV3-1	TRBJ1-1	CASSQDPAGRNTEAFF
.	TRBV20-1	TRBJ2-3	CSAYNPGGLAGPTDTQYF
few	TRBV20-1	TRBJ2-7	CSARGLTYEQYF
.	TRBV14	TRBJ2-7	CASSEGGGMTYEQYF
many	TRBV4-2	TRBJ2-4	CASSQDLNSKNIQYF
.	TRBV20-1	TRBJ2-3	CSASGTTNTDTQYF
.	TRBV7-8	TRBJ2-5	CASAARGLPSGETQYF
.	TRBV7-3	TRBJ2-1	CASSPSVSSYNEQFF
few	TRBV6-2/TRBV6-3	TRBJ2-6	CASSYTGSGSGANVLTF
many	TRBV20-1	TRBJ2-1	CSAKVASGDRSYNEQFF
many	TRBV5-6	TRBJ1-2	CASSPLEGLYYGYTF
many	TRBV7-2	TRBJ1-5	CASSLNKGQPQHF
many	TRBV20-1	TRBJ2-7	CSARDIRDSGRSSSYEQYF
.	TRBV19	TRBJ2-7	CASSPPGPSYEQYF
many	TRBV5-5	TRBJ2-3	CASRDRGIADTQYF
many	TRBV6-1	TRBJ1-2	CASTWEVAGYTF
many	TRBV18	TRBJ1-3	CASSPTGTGEAGNTIYF
many	TRBV12-3/TRBV12-4	TRBJ2-5	CASSLGQQRETQYF
many	TRBV7-2	TRBJ1-6	CASSLENRAGSPLHF
few	TRBV27	TRBJ2-3	CASSYNWAIDTQYF
.	TRBV9	TRBJ2-3	CASSEGGLADTQYF
many	TRBV7-2	TRBJ2-7	CASSFPGYEQYF
many	TRBV4-2	TRBJ1-5	CASSDDFNQPQHF
many	TRBV20-1	TRBJ2-2	CSARDGAGVYPGELFF
many	TRBV28	TRBJ2-1	CASSITGLAGDGEQFF
many	TRBV12-3/TRBV12-4	TRBJ1-1	CASKSAGASLTEAFF
many	TRBV6-5	TRBJ2-2	CASSLARRSSSGSTGELFF
many	TRBV15	TRBJ2-2	CATSRDRGRTGELFF
many	TRBV7-2	TRBJ2-7	CASSLKAGESYEQYF
many	TRBV4-3	TRBJ2-2	CASSQDWAGGTGELFF
many	TRBV10-3	TRBJ1-2	CAIRGQGANYGYTF
many	TRBV20-1	TRBJ2-1	CSASGRAGHEQFF
.	TRBV30	TRBJ2-3	CAWSVSDTQYF
few	TRBV21-1	TRBJ1-2	CASSKKPPGQGTTLGPSGYTF
few	TRBV18	TRBJ1-1	CASSPARGTEAFF